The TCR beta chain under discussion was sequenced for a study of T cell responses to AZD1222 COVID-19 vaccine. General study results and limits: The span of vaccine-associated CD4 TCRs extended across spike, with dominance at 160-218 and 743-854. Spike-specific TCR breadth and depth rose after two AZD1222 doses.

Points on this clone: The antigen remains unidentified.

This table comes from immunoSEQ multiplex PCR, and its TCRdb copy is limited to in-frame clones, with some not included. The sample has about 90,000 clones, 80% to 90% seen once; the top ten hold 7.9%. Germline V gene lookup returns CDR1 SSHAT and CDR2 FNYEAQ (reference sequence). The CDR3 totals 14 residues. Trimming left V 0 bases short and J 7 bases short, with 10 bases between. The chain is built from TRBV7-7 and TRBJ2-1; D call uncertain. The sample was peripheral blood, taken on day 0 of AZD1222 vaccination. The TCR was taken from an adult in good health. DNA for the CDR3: TGTGCCAGCAGCTTAGCAGGGCCTGGAAATGAGCAGTTCTTC. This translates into CASSLAGPGNEQFF.